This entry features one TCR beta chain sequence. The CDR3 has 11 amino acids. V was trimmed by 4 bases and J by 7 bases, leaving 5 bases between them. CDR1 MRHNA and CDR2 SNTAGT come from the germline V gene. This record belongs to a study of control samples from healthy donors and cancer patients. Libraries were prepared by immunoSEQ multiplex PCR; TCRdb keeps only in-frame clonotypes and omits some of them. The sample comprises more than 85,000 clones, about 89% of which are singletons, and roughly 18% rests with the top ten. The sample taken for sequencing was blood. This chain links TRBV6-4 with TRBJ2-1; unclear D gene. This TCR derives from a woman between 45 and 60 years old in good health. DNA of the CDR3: TGTGCCAGCAGTGGGGATAATGAGCAGTTCTTC. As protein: CASSGDNEQFF.